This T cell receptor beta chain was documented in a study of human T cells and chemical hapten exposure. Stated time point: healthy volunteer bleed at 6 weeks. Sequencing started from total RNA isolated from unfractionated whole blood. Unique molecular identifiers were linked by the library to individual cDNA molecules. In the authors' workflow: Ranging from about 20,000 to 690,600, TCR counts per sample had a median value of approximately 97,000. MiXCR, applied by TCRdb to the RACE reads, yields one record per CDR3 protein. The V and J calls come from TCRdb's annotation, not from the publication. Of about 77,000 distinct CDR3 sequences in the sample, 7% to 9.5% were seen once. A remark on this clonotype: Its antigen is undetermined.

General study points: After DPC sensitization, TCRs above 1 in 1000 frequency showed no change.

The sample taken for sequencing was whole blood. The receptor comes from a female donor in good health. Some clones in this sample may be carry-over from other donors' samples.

This chain's CDR3 is CASSEQGREKLFF. The CDR3 nucleotides read TGTGCCAGCAGTGAACAGGGGAGAGAAAAACTGTTTTTT. The chain links TRBV2 to TRBJ1-4; D is perhaps TRBD1 (6 bases). The germline gives CDR1 SNHLY, CDR2 FYNNEI. The V end lost 2 bases, the J end lost 8 bases, and 9 bases lay between the germline ends. The CDR3 extends over 13 amino acids.